This entry is about one T cell receptor (beta chain). Its antigen is undetermined. Germline CDR1 SGHAT, CDR2 FQNNGV. This CDR3 spans 16 amino acids. V shed 7 bases and J shed 4 bases, with 17 bases lying between them. This specimen belongs to a study of T-cell memory formation after mild COVID-19. Overall study results and limits: Most CD4+ clones that shrank were in CM and EM, while CD8+ ones turned up in EMRA. Later expanders leaned toward CD4+, whereas clones contracting from day 15 to 85 were balanced CD4/CD8. The finding that pre-infection memory included some responding clones suggested that cross-reactive memory joined.

TCRdb reprocessed the 5' RACE reads with MiXCR, giving one entry per CDR3 protein. The data contain approximately 390,000 distinct CDR3 sequences, approximately 16% of them singletons. Sequenced sample: PBMCs or a T cell subset sorted from them (not recorded which). The V call is TRBV11-2, the J call TRBJ2-6, with a possible D match to TRBD2 (7 bases). The receptor was isolated from a man younger than 35 who had mild COVID-19 (a few samples of this study predate the infection). Cell type and time point are not known. CDR3 nucleotides: TGTGCCAGCACGCCCACACGGGGGGCCGGGGCCAACGTCCTGACTTTC. This sequence encodes CASTPTRGAGANVLTF.